The clone carrying this T cell receptor beta chain was observed once. Those enrolled in Seattle joined during active infection and were followed longitudinally afterward. This record comes from a study of blood T cell repertoires in COVID-19. Across the study: T cells, B-cell-depleted T cells, or PBMCs supplied cDNA or gDNA.

The V and J ends lost 4 bases and 2 bases respectively, with 13 bases between them. The germline V gene encodes CDR1 SGHAT and CDR2 FQNNGV. The CDR3 totals 15 residues. Original methodology: Using reference gene primer amplification, nucleated cell counts were estimated. Profiling relied on immunoSEQ multiplex PCR, and the TCRdb table lists in-frame clones only, not all of them. Clone size and V and J calls were adopted from that table, with D and trimming inferred from the DNA. The sample carries hundreds of thousands of clones, 89% recorded once. Sequenced: peripheral blood. V and J are TRBV11-2 and TRBJ2-3, with D possibly matching TRBD1 (6 bases). The sequence was obtained from a young woman with COVID-19, enrolled during active disease. The CDR3, as DNA: TGTGCCAGCAGCTCCCTGGGACAATCCACAGATACGCAGTATTTT. Translated: CASSSLGQSTDTQYF.